These 19 T cell receptor beta chains were sequenced from one sample in a study of post-analysis software for immune sequencing data. Study-wide results and caveats: With TRBV5-6, TRBV5-1 and TRBV20-1 included, 4 to 6 TRBV segments were more frequent in patients than in controls.

Their target antigens are unknown. Prepared libraries of TCR beta cDNA carried unique molecular identifiers. MiXCR was run by TCRdb on the PCR reads, yielding one entry per CDR3 protein. The sample has approximately 690,000 distinct CDR3 sequences; approximately 59% are singletons. Sequenced sample: blood. These receptor sequences come from a girl aged 2 to 10 with multiple sclerosis.

The table lists this clonotype with a few counts. V is TRBV29-1 and J is TRBJ2-6, with a tentative D call TRBD2 (6 bases). The V end lost 0 bases, the J end lost 4 bases, and 16 bases lay between the germline ends. Germline V gene sequence: CDR1 SQVTM, CDR2 ANQGSEA. There are 17 residues in the CDR3. The CDR3 sequence: CSVEDLDGGPGANVLTF. The CDR3 DNA reads TGCAGCGTTGAAGATCTTGACGGGGGACCAGGGGCCAACGTCCTGACTTTC.

The rearrangement links TRBV5-1 to TRBJ2-3, with 11 bases that match TRBD2. The CDR3 length is 16 residues. Germline CDR1 is SGHRS and CDR2 is YFSETQ. V shed 4 bases, J shed 4 bases, and the junction held 8 bases outside the gene matches. This CDR3 is CASSPATSGEADTQYF. In DNA form, the CDR3 reads TGCGCCAGCAGCCCGGCGACTAGCGGGGAAGCAGATACGCAGTATTTT.

CDR3 DNA sequence: TGTGCCAGCAGCGATCCAAGGTCGGGGAGCTACGAGCAGTACTTC. Its protein product is CASSDPRSGSYEQYF. The chain uses TRBV7-9 and TRBJ2-7, with D tentatively TRBD2 (5 bases). Germline assignment: CDR1 SEHNR and CDR2 FQNEAQ (reference sequence). This CDR3 is built from 15 residues. Trimming removed 5 bases at V and 3 bases at J, with 17 bases between.

The CDR3 here is CATSDDPDRYNEQFF. DNA of the CDR3: TGTGCCACCAGTGATGATCCGGACAGATACAATGAGCAGTTCTTC. The chain combines TRBV24-1 with TRBJ2-1, with a tentative D call TRBD1 (6 bases). The V gene lost 3 bases and the J gene lost 4 bases, with 12 bases spanning the gap. Germline assignment: CDR1 KGHDR and CDR2 SFDVKD. This CDR3 comprises 15 residues.

The gene calls are TRBV11-2 and TRBJ1-2, with D unresolved. From germline, CDR1 is SGHAT and CDR2 FQNNGV. V gave up 0 bases and J gave up 6 bases, with 20 bases separating them. There are 17 residues in the CDR3. CDR3 sequence reads: CASSLDVGRRPANGYTF. The CDR3 region has the DNA TGTGCCAGCAGCTTAGATGTAGGCAGGCGGCCGGCCAATGGCTACACCTTC. Using reference TRBV11-2 and TRBJ1-2 for the parts outside the CDR3, the full variable domain is EAGVAQSPRYKIIEKRQSVAFWCNPISGHATLYWYQQILGQGPKLLIQFQNNGVVDDSQLPKDRFSAERLKGVDSTLKIQPAKLEDSAVYLCASSLDVGRRPANGYTFGSGTRLTVV.

This clonotype was seen a handful of times. The chain links TRBV7-6 to TRBJ1-2, with 9 positions matching TRBD1. Germline V CDR1 and CDR2: SGHVS, FNYEAQ. The CDR3 spans 14 residues. The trim removed 5 bases at V and 4 bases at J, leaving 5 bases unmatched. The CDR3 nucleotides are TGTGCCAGCAGCCCCCGGGACAGGGCCTATGGCTACACCTTC. This translates into CASSPRDRAYGYTF.

The chain combines TRBV20-1 with TRBJ2-3, with TRBD2 identical over 10 bases. The CDR3 sequence is 19 residues long. The germline V gene encodes CDR1 DFQATT and CDR2 SNEGSKA (reference sequence). V trimming: 6 bases; J trimming: 0 bases; junction bases outside the gene matches: 18. CDR3 coding DNA: TGCAGTGCGTTAGCGGGGGGCTTCTCCCAGATCTCTAGCACAGATACGCAGTATTTT. Protein product: CSALAGGFSQISSTDTQYF.

This rearrangement joins TRBV6-1 to TRBJ2-3; the match to TRBD1 covers 10 bases. Trimming at V came to 10 bases and at J to 3 bases, leaving 10 bases not matched to a gene. Germline assignment: CDR1 MNHNS and CDR2 SASEGT. The CDR3 covers 15 residues. The CDR3 region is CAIRLGTGVTDTQYF. In DNA form, the CDR3 reads TGTGCCATCCGCCTCGGGACAGGGGTGACAGATACGCAGTATTTT.

The chain carries TRBV2 and TRBJ1-2, with 10 bases lining up with TRBD1. The CDR3 spans 14 residues. Losses at the gene ends were 5 bases for V and 4 bases for J; bases not matched to a gene: 4. Germline loops: CDR1 SNHLY, CDR2 FYNNEI. The CDR3 DNA is TGTGCCAGCAGTCGACAGGGGGCTGGCTATGGCTACACCTTC. It yields the protein CASSRQGAGYGYTF.

The chain carries TRBV6-5 and TRBJ2-3, with D hard to call. The CDR3 is made up of 12 amino acids. Between the trimmed V and J ends, which lost 6 bases and 11 bases, there was a span of 15 bases. The germline V gene encodes CDR1 MNHEY and CDR2 SVGAGI. The CDR3 DNA follows: TGTGCCAGCAGGTCGCGGCTAGAGTTGCAGTATTTT. This encodes CASRSRLELQYF.

There are a few counts of this clonotype. The chain joins TRBV29-1 to TRBJ2-3; D gene unclear. This CDR3 contains 11 residues. V lost 5 bases and J lost 8, with 11 bases in between. Germline CDR1 is SQVTM and CDR2 is ANQGSEA. In DNA, the CDR3 is TGCAGCGTTCTCCTGGGTGGTACGCAGTATTTT. It encodes CSVLLGGTQYF.

V is TRBV4-1 and J is TRBJ2-5; perhaps D is TRBD1 or TRBD2 (5 bases each). The assigned J gene may be wrong: the sequence end matches TRBJ2-7 better. This CDR3 contains 15 residues. Germline CDR1 and CDR2: MGHRA and YSYEKL. DNA for the CDR3: TGCGCCAGCAGCCAGGGACCGGGACCCCTCTACGAGCAGTACTTC. Translation gives CASSQGPGPLYEQYF.

The chain employs TRBV6-2 or TRBV6-3 and TRBJ2-5; TRBD1 aligns across 7 bases. The DNA end is more similar to TRBJ2-7, so the J call may be wrong. CDR3 length: 15 amino acids. The germline CDR1 and CDR2 sequences are MNHEY and SVGEGT. The CDR3 nucleotides are TGTGCCAGCAGTTCCGGGACAGATTTTACCTACGAGCAGTACTTC. It codes for CASSSGTDFTYEQYF.

The chain uses TRBV6-2 or TRBV6-3 and TRBJ1-2, with D unclear. V lost 2 bases and J 4 bases, leaving 14 bases between the germline ends. The length of the CDR3 is 15 residues. The germline V gene encodes CDR1 MNHEY and CDR2 SVGEGT. This chain's CDR3 is CASSYGSSTPYGYTF. The CDR3 bases are TGTGCCAGCAGTTACGGCTCGTCCACCCCCTATGGCTACACCTTC.

Notes on this clonotype: Since no conserved phenylalanine or tryptophan closes the CDR3, a read error is the likely cause. The V call is TRBV20-1, the J call TRBJ2-1, with 8 positions matching TRBD2. Germline values: CDR1 DFQATT, CDR2 SNEGSKA (reference sequence). This CDR3 contains 11 residues. Trimming cost V 7 bases and J 5 bases; bases outside gene matches: 1. Here the CDR3 reads CSVAGNNEQFC. As DNA, the CDR3 is TGCAGTGTAGCGGGGAACAATGAGCAGTTCTGC.

This clonotype was counted a few times. The chain is built from TRBV29-1 and TRBJ2-1, with D unresolved. Germline CDR1 and CDR2: SQVTM and ANQGSEA. CDR3 length equals 14 residues. The V gene lost 6 bases and the J gene lost 5 bases, with 17 bases spanning the gap. The CDR3 sequence: CSVDSVYPHNEQFF. CDR3 DNA: TGCAGCGTCGATTCCGTGTATCCTCACAATGAGCAGTTCTTC.

The V call is TRBV5-4, the J call TRBJ2-1; 8 positions match TRBD1. The CDR3 is 14 amino acids. With V trimmed by 2 bases and J by 7 bases, 5 bases remained unmatched. CDR1 is SGHNT, CDR2 YYREEE, per germline (reference sequence). CDR3 bases: TGTGCCAGCAGCTTCCAGGGGGCGACTAATGAGCAGTTCTTC. It is translated as CASSFQGATNEQFF.

V gene TRBV7-9 combines with J gene TRBJ2-7, with TRBD1 matching over 9 bases. From germline, CDR1 is SEHNR and CDR2 FQNEAQ (reference sequence). This CDR3 contains 14 residues. Losses at the gene ends were 5 bases for V and 4 bases for J; bases not matched to a gene: 6. The DNA for the CDR3 is TGTGCCAGCAGCAAGACAGGGGGGACTTACGAGCAGTACTTC. Translation: CASSKTGGTYEQYF.

The DNA for the CDR3 is TGTGCCAGCAGTTTAGAGTCCGGGGAGCTGTTTTTT. Its translation is CASSLESGELFF. The chain is built from TRBV12-3 or TRBV12-4 and TRBJ2-2; D unresolved. This CDR3 has 12 amino acids. V was cut by 1 base and J by 6 bases, with 3 bases left in between.